Following are 5 T cell receptor beta chains from one sample sequenced in a study of blood T cells in healthy people across ages. PCR was performed a second time for about 7 to 11 cycles using a sample-barcoded 5' primer and a J-beta primer mix. From the 5' RACE reads, TCRdb called clonotypes with MiXCR, one entry per CDR3 protein. The sample consists of around 1,800,000 distinct CDR3 sequences, 30% to 40% of them appearing once. The sequenced sample consisted of blood. These receptors originate from a human donor in good health.

This clonotype has only a few counts. V and J are TRBV7-2 and TRBJ1-2; D is uncertain. Germline values: CDR1 SGHTA, CDR2 FQGNSA. V lost 1 base to trimming and J lost 5 bases, with 11 bases between them. The CDR3 consists of 14 residues. CDR3: CASSLVGQDYGYTF. CDR3 bases: TGTGCCAGCAGCTTAGTAGGGCAGGATTATGGCTACACCTTC. The full variable domain, completed using reference TRBV7-2 and TRBJ1-2, is GAGVSQSPSNKVTEKGKDVELRCDPISGHTALYWYRQSLGQGLEFLIYFQGNSAPDKSGLPSDRFSAERTGGSVSTLTIQRTQQEDSAVYLCASSLVGQDYGYTFGSGTRLTVV.

The chain has TRBV27 and TRBJ2-1; D remains ambiguous. This CDR3 spans 13 amino acids. Trimming cost V 6 bases and J 4 bases, with 10 bases left between them. Per the germline V gene, CDR1 is MNHEY and CDR2 is SMNVEV (reference sequence). The CDR3 is CASRVKIYNEQFF. The CDR3 DNA is TGTGCCAGCAGGGTAAAGATTTACAATGAGCAGTTCTTC.

The chain has TRBV25-1 and TRBJ2-3; the D call may be TRBD1 or TRBD2 (5 bases each). Trimming pared 3 bases from V and 4 bases from J, leaving 14 bases between. The CDR3 has 15 amino acids. Per the germline V gene, CDR1 is MGHDK and CDR2 is SYGVNS. The CDR3 bases are TGTGCCAGCAGTGATTACAGGACTTTGGCAGATACGCAGTATTTT. Protein: CASSDYRTLADTQYF.

This clonotype showed up many times. This sequence joins TRBV10-3 and TRBJ2-7; possible D gene TRBD1, 5 bases. The germline V gene encodes CDR1 ENHRY and CDR2 SYGVKD. This CDR3 spans 13 amino acids. Trimming pared 4 bases from V and 5 bases from J, leaving 12 bases between. For the CDR3, the DNA is TGTGCCATCAGTGCGTCGGACATCCACGAGCAGTACTTC. It is translated as CAISASDIHEQYF.

The chain is built from TRBV24-1 and TRBJ1-2; 9 bases fit TRBD1. The germline gives CDR1 KGHDR, CDR2 SFDVKD. There are 17 residues in the CDR3. J was trimmed by 3 bases and V by 3 bases; bases with no gene match: 10. CDR3 sequence (DNA): TGTGCCACCAGTGATGGCCCCGGGACAGGGAGAGACTATGGCTACACCTTC. It specifies CATSDGPGTGRDYGYTF.